Listed here are 19 T cell receptor beta chains from one sample, sequenced in a study of regulatory T cells in long-lasting Graves disease (TCRdb year 2021). Library method: multiplex PCR. Sequencing relied on an Illumina HiSeq 4000. TCR beta libraries were built with iRepertoire HTBI primers and Arm-PCR amplification of CDR3 regions. TCRdb handled the public reads itself, with Q25 trimming in fastp and clone calling in MiXCR, and kept productive beta chains. Rows with one shared CDR3 protein collapse into an entry with the most common genes and DNA. The sample table contains approximately 500,000 distinct CDR3 sequences; only one count was recorded for roughly 21% of them. Clones ranked in the top ten supply 7% to 9% of the sample. What the time point label conveys for this sample: persistent/refractory GD, antithyroid drugs over 5 years with positive TRAb. For both TCR sequencing and RNA sequencing, RNA was extracted from PBMCs in TRIzol.

The specimen was peripheral blood mononuclear cells (PBMCs), collected when the disease was refractory, from a patient treated with antithyroid drugs. Every receptor here comes from a female donor with Graves disease.

This clonotype showed up many times. The chain combines TRBV20-1 with TRBJ2-5; D is unclear. V dropped 0 bases and J dropped 7 bases, with 0 bases sitting between them. Germline V gene data show CDR1 as DFQATT and CDR2 as SNEGSKA (reference sequence). The CDR3 has 9 residues. The CDR3 is CSARETQYF. The CDR3 coding sequence is TGCAGTGCTAGAGAGACCCAGTACTTC.

This chain uses TRBV15 with TRBJ2-5, with 7 positions matching TRBD2. Germline V gene lookup returns CDR1 LNHNV and CDR2 YYDKDF (reference sequence). CDR3 length: 12 amino acids. With 5 bases clipped from V and 4 bases from J, the junction kept 1 base outside the gene matches. Here the CDR3 DNA reads TGTGCCACCAGCCGACTAGCAGAGACCCAGTACTTC. Residues: CATSRLAETQYF.

V is TRBV20-1 and J is TRBJ1-1; D is unresolved. V gave up 1 base and J gave up 3 bases, with 9 bases separating them. Germline V CDR1 and CDR2: DFQATT, SNEGSKA (reference sequence). The CDR3 has 13 residues. CDR3 in DNA: TGCAGTGCTAGAGGGAACGGGGACACTGAAGCTTTCTTT. Translation: CSARGNGDTEAFF.

This clonotype was detected many times. V is TRBV2 and J is TRBJ2-2; D uncertain. Germline CDR1 SNHLY, CDR2 FYNNEI. The CDR3 extends over 14 amino acids. Trimming took 6 bases from V and 4 from J, leaving 12 bases between them. This CDR3 is CASRPGRSTGELFF. The CDR3 bases are TGTGCCAGCAGACCGGGCAGGTCCACCGGGGAGCTGTTTTTT.

This clonotype was counted a few times. V is TRBV11-2 and J is TRBJ2-7, with TRBD1 identical over 7 bases. J gave up 1 base and V 5 bases, and 14 bases lay outside the gene matches. The germline V gene has CDR1 SGHAT and CDR2 FQNNGV. CDR3 size: 17 residues. The CDR3, as DNA: TGTGCCAGCAGCGCCGGTACTTGGGACAGTAAATCCTACGAGCAGTACTTC. It specifies CASSAGTWDSKSYEQYF.

The V call is TRBV24-1, the J call TRBJ2-1; 11 nucleotides line up with TRBD2. Germline V lookup: CDR1 KGHDR, CDR2 SFDVKD. V lost 3 bases, J lost 2 bases, and 5 bases stayed unmatched. The CDR3 length is 17 residues. The CDR3 spells CATSDALSGRAYNEQFF. The CDR3 coding sequence is TGTGCCACCAGTGATGCACTTAGCGGGAGGGCCTACAATGAGCAGTTCTTC.

This clonotype was recorded many times. V and J are TRBV29-1 and TRBJ1-1, with a weak D call TRBD1 (5 bases). CDR3 length: 13 residues. Trimming cost V 6 bases and J 1 base, with 12 bases left between them. The germline gives CDR1 SQVTM, CDR2 ANQGSEA. The DNA for the CDR3 is TGCAGCGTCCTCGACAGCTCGAACACTGAAGCTTTCTTT. Translated: CSVLDSSNTEAFF.

A word on this clonotype: Being one base from a much bigger clone, this may be a read error. This chain uses TRBV3-1 with TRBJ1-2; D possibly corresponds to TRBD1 (5 bases). V was pared by 0 bases and J by 6 bases, with 5 bases between. Germline CDR1 reads LGHDT; CDR2 reads YNNKEL (reference sequence). The CDR3 is made up of 12 amino acids. This chain's CDR3 is CASSQEGHGYTF. CDR3 DNA: TGTGCCAGCAGCCAAGAGGGGCATGGCTACACCTTC.

The V and J genes are TRBV24-1 and TRBJ2-3, with D hard to call. The CDR3 is 14 residues long. Per the germline V gene, CDR1 is KGHDR and CDR2 is SFDVKD. V lost 7 bases, J lost 0 bases, and 10 bases lay in between. CDR3 region: CATSEMDSTDTQYF. The CDR3 DNA reads TGTGCCACCAGCGAAATGGACAGCACAGATACGCAGTATTTT.

V gene TRBV10-3 combines with J gene TRBJ1-6; D ambiguous. The V and J ends lost 6 bases and 14 bases respectively, with 17 bases between them. CDR1 is ENHRY, CDR2 SYGVKD, per germline. The CDR3 extends over 13 amino acids. Here the CDR3 reads CAIRQTPRWSLHF. Written as DNA, the CDR3 is TGTGCCATCAGACAGACTCCAAGGTGGTCCCTCCACTTT.

This clonotype was observed a handful of times. The chain links TRBV7-8 to TRBJ1-5; no definite D call. Germline CDR1 SGHVS, CDR2 FQNEAQ. This CDR3 spans 17 amino acids. V was cut by 7 bases and J by 3 bases, with 22 bases left in between. CDR3 in DNA: TGTGCCAGCAAGGCAGGCCCCGGATTAGGAATCAATCAGCCCCAGCATTTT. Translated: CASKAGPGLGINQPQHF.

Ten or more counts support this clonotype. The rearrangement links TRBV28 to TRBJ2-5, with D perhaps matching TRBD2 (6 bases). This CDR3 spans 14 amino acids. The V and J ends lost 5 bases and 4 bases respectively, with 14 bases between them. The germline gives CDR1 MDHEN, CDR2 SYDVKM. The CDR3 DNA follows: TGTGCCAGCAGTCCGAGTTACGGGGGAGAGACCCAGTACTTC. This encodes CASSPSYGGETQYF.

In this sample, this clonotype turned up many times. The CDR3 sequence is CASSSRQGFNSPLHF. In nucleotides, the CDR3 is TGTGCCAGCAGCTCGAGACAGGGATTTAATTCACCCCTCCACTTT. J is TRBJ1-6 and V is TRBV5-6, with TRBD1 matching 7 bases. Germline CDR1 reads SGHDT; CDR2 reads YYEEEE. The CDR3 contains 15 residues. Trimming at V came to 3 bases and at J to 6 bases, leaving 6 bases not matched to a gene.

This clonotype was seen at least ten times. The rearrangement joins TRBV28 to TRBJ2-2; TRBD1 might be the D (7 bases). Germline V lookup: CDR1 MDHEN, CDR2 SYDVKM. The V end was cut by 7 bases, the J end by 4 bases, with 13 bases between. There are 14 residues in the CDR3. CDR3 residues: CASIGGGVTGELFF. The DNA of the CDR3 is TGTGCCAGCATCGGAGGGGGCGTCACCGGGGAGCTGTTTTTT.

This clonotype has ten or more counts. The V gene is TRBV24-1, the J gene TRBJ2-2, with D uncertain. The CDR3 extends over 14 amino acids. V was pared by 3 bases and J by 5 bases, with 9 bases between. The germline CDR1 and CDR2 sequences are KGHDR and SFDVKD. CDR3: CATSDHSRTGELFF. CDR3 nucleotides: TGTGCCACCAGTGATCATAGCCGGACCGGGGAGCTGTTTTTT.

The rearrangement joins TRBV7-9 to TRBJ1-5; perhaps TRBD1 as D (6 bases). The CDR3 loop spans 14 amino acids. Germline CDR1 is SEHNR and CDR2 is FQNEAQ (reference sequence). The V gene lost 1 base and the J gene lost 8 bases, with 12 bases spanning the gap. The CDR3 nucleotides are TGTGCCAGCAGCTTAGGGTTGGGGGACAAGCCCCAGCATTTT. Its translation: CASSLGLGDKPQHF.

The chain recombines TRBV2 with TRBJ1-2; D is possibly TRBD1 (5 bases). V was cut by 6 bases and J by 5 bases, with 10 bases left in between. Germline V gene data show CDR1 as SNHLY and CDR2 as FYNNEI. The CDR3 spans 12 residues. The CDR3 DNA reads TGTGCCAGCAGGGGACTTTGGTATGGCTACACCTTC. This translates into CASRGLWYGYTF.

This clonotype showed up many times. CDR3: CASSSSGGRTGELFF. For the CDR3, the DNA is TGTGCCAGCAGCTCTAGCGGGGGAAGGACCGGGGAGCTGTTTTTT. The chain uses TRBV7-3 and TRBJ2-2, with TRBD2 matching 10 bases. From germline, CDR1 is SGHTA and CDR2 FQGTGA. V was pared by 4 bases and J by 5 bases, with 4 bases of the junction left unmatched. The CDR3 is made up of 15 amino acids.

J is TRBJ2-7 and V is TRBV19; 7 bases are shared with TRBD1. With 5 bases clipped from V and 3 bases from J, the junction kept 7 bases outside the gene matches. This CDR3 comprises 14 residues. CDR1 LNHDA and CDR2 SQIVND come from the germline V gene (reference sequence). CDR3 bases: TGTGCCAGTAGTGTGGACAGGCGAGGCTACGAGCAGTACTTC. Its protein is CASSVDRRGYEQYF.